Sequencing of this T cell receptor (beta chain) was carried out in a study of shared clonotypes between healthy human individuals. Overall study context: Donors had three CD4 naive, three CD4 memory, two CD8 naive and one CD8 memory plate apiece.

About this clone: Its antigen is as yet unknown.

Study-wide findings and caveats: In general, naive subsets displayed greater estimated richness than memory subsets did.

CDR3 length equals 15 residues. Trimming pared 5 bases from V and 6 bases from J, leaving 20 bases between. From germline, CDR1 is LNHDA and CDR2 SQIVND (reference sequence). Original methodology: Without quality scores, immunoSEQ junctional reads could not be filtered like full-length reads. The data were produced by immunoSEQ multiplex PCR, yet TCRdb's version contains in-frame clones alone and is incomplete. For V, J and clone size, that table is used; D and trimming come from the DNA. The sample lists about 600,000 clones, approximately 97% occurring once. The TCR originated in a woman aged 30 to 39 in good health. The chain is built from TRBV19 and TRBJ2-7; TRBD1 is a possible D gene (6 bases). What was sequenced was naive CD4+ T cells sorted from blood. This sample's subset: CD45RA+ positively selected. The CDR3 DNA follows: TGTGCCAGTAGTCCCAGGGGCGCCCCTTGGGGCGAGCAGTACTTC. Protein sequence: CASSPRGAPWGEQYF. Together with reference TRBV19 and TRBJ2-7, the CDR3 gives the full variable domain: DGGITQSPKYLFRKEGQNVTLSCEQNLNHDAMYWYRQDPGQGLRLIYYSQIVNDFQKGDIAEGYSVSREKKESFPLTVTSAQKNPTAFYLCASSPRGAPWGEQYFGPGTRLTVT.